This passage covers 16 T cell receptor beta chains from one sample sequenced in a study of blood T cell repertoires in COVID-19. The protocol was immunoSEQ multiplex PCR, while the TCRdb copy is restricted to in-frame clones and leaves out a portion. Seen here are roughly 190,000 clones, around four fifths observed once, and the top ten hold about an eighth. Sequencing used PBMCs or T cells enriched from blood (not recorded which). These TCRs come from a man aged 40-50 years who had recovered from COVID-19.

The chain combines TRBV7-6 with TRBJ2-7; D perhaps matches TRBD1 (5 bases). Germline V gives CDR1 SGHVS, CDR2 FNYEAQ. The germline V and J ends were trimmed by 2 bases and 4 bases, with 15 bases remaining between them. The CDR3 sequence is 15 residues long. CDR3 bases: TGTGCCAGCAGCTTATCTGCAGGGTCGGAATACGAGCAGTACTTC. This codes for CASSLSAGSEYEQYF.

The V gene is TRBV7-9, the J gene TRBJ1-5; D perhaps matches TRBD1 (5 bases). The CDR3 spans 15 residues. Trimming pared 1 base from V and 4 bases from J, leaving 11 bases between. Per the germline V gene, CDR1 is SEHNR and CDR2 is FQNEAQ (reference sequence). The CDR3 region has the DNA TGTGCCAGCAGCTTAGACGTGGGGGGGAATCAGCCCCAGCATTTT. Translating it yields CASSLDVGGNQPQHF. Looking up the rest from reference TRBV7-9 and TRBJ1-5 gives the full variable domain: DTGVSQNPRHKITKRGQNVTFRCDPISEHNRLYWYRQTLGQGPEFLTYFQNEAQLEKSRLLSDRFSAERPKGSFSTLEIQRTEQGDSAMYLCASSLDVGGNQPQHFGDGTRLSIL.

The CDR3 protein is CSVDPSGSNQFF. CDR3 in DNA: TGCAGCGTTGATCCCAGCGGGAGTAACCAGTTCTTC. The chain is built from TRBV29-1 and TRBJ2-1, with TRBD2 matching 8 bases. This CDR3 has 12 residues. Germline CDR1 reads SQVTM; CDR2 reads ANQGSEA. V lost 3 bases, J lost 13 bases, and 8 bases stayed unmatched.

V and J are TRBV5-1 and TRBJ1-3; the D is unclear. CDR1 SGHRS and CDR2 YFSETQ come from the germline V gene. The CDR3 consists of 15 residues. Trimming stripped 0 bases from V and 0 bases from J, with 7 bases between. CDR3 in DNA: TGCGCCAGCAGCTTGGAGCCTCTCTCTGGAAACACCATATATTTT. It encodes CASSLEPLSGNTIYF.

The genes are TRBV4-1 and TRBJ1-4; TRBD1 agrees at 7 bases. J gave up 5 bases and V 4 bases, and 4 bases lay outside the gene matches. The CDR3 length is 14 residues. From germline, CDR1 is MGHRA and CDR2 YSYEKL. CDR3 amino acids: CASSRTGGNEKLFF. The CDR3 coding sequence is TGCGCCAGCAGCCGGACAGGCGGAAATGAAAAACTGTTTTTT.

CDR3 sequence reads: CASSLDRGQQDGYTF. CDR3 DNA: TGCGCCAGCAGCTTGGACAGGGGGCAACAGGATGGCTACACCTTC. The rearrangement uses TRBV5-1 and TRBJ1-2; 9 nucleotides match TRBD1. The junction had 6 bases not matched to a gene; V was cut back by 0 bases and J by 6 bases. CDR1 is SGHRS, CDR2 YFSETQ, per germline. The CDR3 runs to 15 residues. The whole variable domain, remainder taken from reference TRBV5-1 and TRBJ1-2, is KAGVTQTPRYLIKTRGQQVTLSCSPISGHRSVSWYQQTPGQGLQFLFEYFSETQRNKGNFPGRFSGRQFSNSRSEMNVSTLELGDSALYLCASSLDRGQQDGYTFGSGTRLTVV.

This chain connects TRBV5-8 to TRBJ2-1; TRBD1 agrees at 7 bases. The CDR3 is made up of 14 amino acids. V was clipped by 4 bases and J by 3 bases; unmatched bases: 4. The germline V gene encodes CDR1 SGHTS and CDR2 YDEGEE. The CDR3 coding sequence is TGTGCCAGCAGCCCGTGGGACAGCTACAATGAGCAGTTCTTC. The encoded protein is CASSPWDSYNEQFF.

The rearrangement joins TRBV5-4 to TRBJ2-3, with TRBD1 matching 9 bases. This CDR3 comprises 14 residues. J was trimmed by 3 bases and V by 6 bases; bases with no gene match: 5. Germline V gene data show CDR1 as SGHNT and CDR2 as YYREEE (reference sequence). CDR3 in amino acids: CASKGTGKTDTQYF. Here the CDR3 DNA reads TGTGCCAGCAAGGGGACAGGGAAAACAGATACGCAGTATTTT.

The CDR3 loop is CASSPLAGGPNEQFF. For the CDR3, the DNA is TGCGCCAGCAGCCCGCTAGCGGGAGGGCCCAATGAGCAGTTCTTC. The J gene is TRBJ2-1, the V gene TRBV5-1; TRBD2 agrees at 12 bases. The V and J ends lost 4 bases and 6 bases, in that order; junction bases with no gene match: 5. CDR3 length equals 15 residues. Germline CDR1 and CDR2: SGHRS and YFSETQ. Full variable domain (missing parts from reference TRBV5-1 and TRBJ2-1): KAGVTQTPRYLIKTRGQQVTLSCSPISGHRSVSWYQQTPGQGLQFLFEYFSETQRNKGNFPGRFSGRQFSNSRSEMNVSTLELGDSALYLCASSPLAGGPNEQFFGPGTRLTVL.

This clone was picked up many times. This rearrangement joins TRBV4-1 to TRBJ1-5; 9 bases agree with TRBD1. V gave up 2 bases and J gave up 3 bases; unmatched junction bases: 5. Germline-derived CDR1 and CDR2 are MGHRA and YSYEKL. The CDR3 contains 16 residues. The CDR3 DNA is TGCGCCAGCAGCCAACCCGGGACAGGGACCAATCAGCCCCAGCATTTT. Translated: CASSQPGTGTNQPQHF.

The gene calls are TRBV6-6 and TRBJ1-2, with 7 bases identical to TRBD1. The V and J ends lost 2 bases and 4 bases, in that order; junction bases with no gene match: 4. This CDR3 is 14 amino acids long. The germline V gene encodes CDR1 MNHNY and CDR2 SVGAGI (reference sequence). For the CDR3, the DNA is TGTGCCAGCAGTTACCAGGGACAGCTCTATGGCTACACCTTC. Translating it yields CASSYQGQLYGYTF.

The chain links TRBV5-4 to TRBJ1-2, with TRBD1 matching over 10 bases. Germline V gene data show CDR1 as SGHNT and CDR2 as YYREEE (reference sequence). The V gene end was trimmed by 4 bases and the J gene end by 3 bases; junction bases not matched to a gene: 6. This CDR3 region has 15 residues. Here the CDR3 reads CASSQGQGYDYGYTF. CDR3 sequence (DNA): TGTGCCAGCAGCCAGGGACAGGGGTATGACTATGGCTACACCTTC.

The gene calls are TRBV7-3 and TRBJ2-1, with 8 bases matching TRBD2. The CDR3 loop spans 15 amino acids. Losses at the gene ends were 4 bases for V and 8 bases for J; bases not matched to a gene: 10. CDR1 is SGHTA and CDR2 is FQGTGA in the germline V gene. The CDR3 reads CASSSYTSGGDEQFF. CDR3 bases: TGTGCCAGCAGCTCCTACACTAGCGGAGGGGATGAGCAGTTCTTC.

The CDR3 DNA reads TGCAGCGTTGTACGGACGGGATCCTACAATGAGCAGTTCTTC. Its protein is CSVVRTGSYNEQFF. V gene TRBV29-1 combines with J gene TRBJ2-1; D is possibly TRBD2 (5 bases). Germline assignment: CDR1 SQVTM and CDR2 ANQGSEA. V lost 4 bases to trimming and J lost 1 base, with 11 bases between them. The CDR3 is 14 residues long.

V usage is TRBV5-1 and J usage is TRBJ2-2, with TRBD2 matching over 8 bases. The CDR3 contains 16 residues. Germline-derived CDR1 and CDR2 are SGHRS and YFSETQ. The trim removed 0 bases at V and 2 bases at J, leaving 3 bases unmatched. The CDR3 DNA sequence: TGCGCCAGCAGCTTGGTTAGCGGGATTAACACCGGGGAGCTGTTTTTT. This codes for CASSLVSGINTGELFF.

CDR3 DNA sequence: TGTGCCAGCAGCTACGGGTTAGCGGCTGGCGATGAGCAGTTCTTC. Its translation: CASSYGLAAGDEQFF. V and J are TRBV7-3 and TRBJ2-1; possible D gene TRBD2, 6 bases. The length of the CDR3 is 15 residues. Per germline, CDR1 SGHTA and CDR2 FQGTGA. V lost 4 bases and J 8 bases, leaving 18 bases between the germline ends.